This entry lists 25 T cell receptor beta chains sequenced from one sample in a study of blood T cell repertoires in COVID-19. Assay: immunoSEQ multiplex PCR; the TCRdb copy retains only in-frame clones and omits some. The sample comprises 30,000 to 35,000 clones, about 94% of which are singletons, and more than 4% rests with the top ten. Sequencing input: peripheral blood. The receptors were sampled from a human donor in a cohort sampled during active COVID-19.

The genes are TRBV5-6 and TRBJ2-1; weak D call: TRBD2 (5 bases). Germline CDR1 reads SGHDT; CDR2 reads YYEEEE. V gave up 0 bases and J gave up 3 bases, with 10 bases separating them. This CDR3 spans 15 amino acids. CDR3 nucleotides: TGTGCCAGCAGCTTGGGAGGGTCGGGCTACAATGAGCAGTTCTTC. Its protein is CASSLGGSGYNEQFF.

The table lists this clone with a count of one. The V and J genes are TRBV5-6 and TRBJ2-2; 11 bases are a match to TRBD2. Trimming at V came to 0 bases and at J to 4 bases, leaving 2 bases not matched to a gene. The CDR3 loop spans 16 amino acids. Germline V gives CDR1 SGHDT, CDR2 YYEEEE. The CDR3 DNA sequence: TGTGCCAGCAGCTTGGTAGCGGGAGGGGTCACCGGGGAGCTGTTTTTT. It is translated as CASSLVAGGVTGELFF.

The rearrangement uses TRBV11-2 and TRBJ2-1; 7 positions match TRBD2. The germline gives CDR1 SGHAT, CDR2 FQNNGV. The ends lost 1 base at V and 0 bases at J; junction bases unmatched: 0. The CDR3 consists of 15 residues. In DNA, the CDR3 is TGTGCCAGCAGCTTAGGCGGGAGCTCCTACAATGAGCAGTTCTTC. Protein: CASSLGGSSYNEQFF.

The rearrangement joins TRBV6-1 to TRBJ1-1, with D possibly matching TRBD1 (6 bases). CDR3 size: 16 residues. The V gene lost 0 bases and the J gene lost 4 bases, with 15 bases spanning the gap. Germline V gene sequence: CDR1 MNHNS, CDR2 SASEGT. CDR3 nucleotide sequence: TGTGCCAGCAGTGAAGCCTTCACAGGGTCTGGCACTGAAGCTTTCTTT. This encodes CASSEAFTGSGTEAFF.

CDR3 protein: CASSEVSSYTEAFF. CDR3 DNA sequence: TGTGCCAGTAGTGAGGTCAGCTCCTACACTGAAGCTTTCTTT. The chain combines TRBV19 with TRBJ1-1, with D unclear. There are 14 residues in the CDR3. Germline V gene sequence: CDR1 LNHDA, CDR2 SQIVND (reference sequence). V lost 5 bases and J 3 bases, leaving 13 bases between the germline ends.

V usage is TRBV10-2 and J usage is TRBJ1-6; D possibly corresponds to TRBD1 (6 bases). V was trimmed by 0 bases and J by 11 bases, leaving 17 bases between them. In germline, CDR1 is WSHSY, CDR2 SAAADI. The length of the CDR3 is 16 residues. CDR3: CASSESAQGRGAPLHF. CDR3 coding DNA: TGCGCCAGCAGTGAGTCGGCTCAGGGGAGGGGAGCACCCCTCCACTTT.

The V and J genes are TRBV7-9 and TRBJ1-5; D gene ambiguous. Germline V lookup: CDR1 SEHNR, CDR2 FQNEAQ (reference sequence). The length of the CDR3 is 15 residues. With 5 bases removed from V and 3 bases from J, the gap between germline ends came to 14 bases. CDR3 sequence (DNA): TGTGCCAGCAGCAAACAGCGGCAGTCCAATCAGCCCCAGCATTTT. It specifies CASSKQRQSNQPQHF.

The V call is TRBV7-9, the J call TRBJ2-4; 10 bases are a match to TRBD1. With 3 bases clipped from V and 6 bases from J, the junction kept 8 bases outside the gene matches. This CDR3 has 16 amino acids. CDR1 and CDR2 (germline): SEHNR, FQNEAQ (reference sequence). The CDR3 bases are TGTGCCAGCAGCTTGGGGGACAGGGGCTTCCTAAACATTCAGTACTTC. It is translated as CASSLGDRGFLNIQYF.

This chain's CDR3 is CSARGWRGAQETQYF. In DNA, the CDR3 is TGCAGTGCTCGTGGGTGGCGGGGGGCCCAAGAGACCCAGTACTTC. J is TRBJ2-5 and V is TRBV20-1; 8 bases align to TRBD2. The CDR3 loop spans 15 amino acids. V lost 5 bases and J lost 1; bases outside the gene matches: 9. The germline V gene encodes CDR1 DFQATT and CDR2 SNEGSKA (reference sequence).

This chain links TRBV27 with TRBJ2-7, with 9 bases fitting TRBD2. Germline CDR1 reads MNHEY; CDR2 reads SMNVEV (reference sequence). The CDR3 runs to 17 residues. V lost 3 bases and J lost 3; bases outside the gene matches: 12. For the CDR3, the DNA is TGTGCCAGCAGTTTGAGCGTGACGGCGGGAGGGGTCTACGAGCAGTACTTC. Its protein product is CASSLSVTAGGVYEQYF.

J is TRBJ1-2 and V is TRBV5-1; TRBD1 might be the D (5 bases). Germline V gives CDR1 SGHRS, CDR2 YFSETQ. The V end was cut by 5 bases, the J end by 4 bases, with 15 bases between. The CDR3 runs to 14 residues. CDR3 nucleotides: TGCGCCAGCAGTCAGGGCGCCGATTTCTATGGCTACACCTTC. Translated: CASSQGADFYGYTF.

The gene calls are TRBV18 and TRBJ1-4; a possible D gene is TRBD1 (6 bases). Germline assignment: CDR1 KGHSH and CDR2 LQKENI. V dropped 3 bases and J dropped 2 bases, with 16 bases sitting between them. The CDR3 has 17 residues. This CDR3 is CASSPTPNRETNEKLFF. Written as DNA, the CDR3 is TGTGCCAGCTCACCTACCCCCAACAGGGAGACTAATGAAAAACTGTTTTTT.

This chain links TRBV5-1 with TRBJ2-5, with 8 bases that match TRBD1. The V and J ends lost 0 bases and 1 base, in that order; junction bases with no gene match: 2. Germline CDR1 is SGHRS and CDR2 is YFSETQ. The CDR3 consists of 15 residues. The CDR3 nucleotides are TGCGCCAGCAGCTTGGCCGGGACAGGCCAAGAGACCCAGTACTTC. This encodes CASSLAGTGQETQYF.

In this sample, this clone turned up once. The chain combines TRBV15 with TRBJ2-7, with D unresolved. The CDR3 consists of 14 residues. The germline V gene encodes CDR1 LNHNV and CDR2 YYDKDF (reference sequence). Trimming pared 1 base from V and 3 bases from J, leaving 10 bases between. The CDR3 spells CATSRVGRIYEQYF. In nucleotides, the CDR3 is TGTGCCACCAGCAGAGTTGGCAGGATCTACGAGCAGTACTTC. Combining the CDR3 with reference TRBV15 and TRBJ2-7 gives the whole variable domain DAMVIQNPRYQVTQFGKPVTLSCSQTLNHNVMYWYQQKSSQAPKLLFHYYDKDFNNEADTPDNFQSRRPNTSFCFLDIRSPGLGDTAMYLCATSRVGRIYEQYFGPGTRLTVT.

CDR3 in amino acids: CASSHSYLTNEKLFF. In DNA, the CDR3 is TGTGCCAGCAGTCATAGTTACCTAACTAATGAAAAACTGTTTTTT. The chain joins TRBV25-1 to TRBJ1-4; D call uncertain. Germline lookup yields CDR1 MGHDK and CDR2 SYGVNS. V was cut by 5 bases and J by 1 base, with 11 bases left in between. The CDR3 is made up of 15 amino acids.

V usage is TRBV4-2 and J usage is TRBJ2-1; perhaps TRBD2 as D (5 bases). CDR3 size: 17 residues. Germline-derived CDR1 and CDR2 are LGHNA and YNFKEQ. Trimming took off 0 bases at V and 6 bases at J, with 18 bases between the two ends. CDR3 coding DNA: TGTGCCAGCAGCCAAGACGTTGGCACCACGGGGTTCAATGAGCAGTTCTTC. This sequence encodes CASSQDVGTTGFNEQFF.

The CDR3 bases are TGTGCCACCGGGACACAAGAAACAGGCTACTCCTACGAGCAGTACTTC. Translating gives CATGTQETGYSYEQYF. This chain links TRBV10-3 with TRBJ2-7; tentative D call: TRBD1 (6 bases). The germline V and J ends were trimmed by 10 bases and 0 bases, with 22 bases remaining between them. CDR3 size: 16 residues. Per germline, CDR1 ENHRY and CDR2 SYGVKD.

The chain employs TRBV15 and TRBJ2-7; 7 bases line up with TRBD1. The CDR3 runs to 14 residues. V trimming: 0 bases; J trimming: 1 base; junction bases outside the gene matches: 0. Germline lookup yields CDR1 LNHNV and CDR2 YYDKDF (reference sequence). The CDR3 region has the DNA TGTGCCACCAGCAGAGAACAGGGGTCCTACGAGCAGTACTTC. Encoded protein: CATSREQGSYEQYF. Supplemented by reference TRBV15 and TRBJ2-7, the full variable domain reads DAMVIQNPRYQVTQFGKPVTLSCSQTLNHNVMYWYQQKSSQAPKLLFHYYDKDFNNEADTPDNFQSRRPNTSFCFLDIRSPGLGDTAMYLCATSREQGSYEQYFGPGTRLTVT.

The gene calls are TRBV12-5 and TRBJ1-2; D uncertain. CDR1 LGHNT and CDR2 FRNRAP come from the germline V gene. CDR3 length equals 12 residues. Trimming stripped 7 bases from V and 0 bases from J, with 6 bases between. CDR3 DNA: TGTGCTAGTGCAAGCTCTAACTATGGCTACACCTTC. Translation: CASASSNYGYTF. The complete variable domain, with remaining parts taken from reference TRBV12-5 and TRBJ1-2, reads DARVTQTPRHKVTEMGQEVTMRCQPILGHNTVFWYRQTMMQGLELLAYFRNRAPLDDSGMPKDRFSAEMPDATLATLKIQPSEPRDSAVYFCASASSNYGYTFGSGTRLTVV.

This rearrangement joins TRBV9 to TRBJ2-1, with 8 bases that match TRBD2. The CDR3 sequence is 15 residues long. Germline lookup yields CDR1 SGDLS and CDR2 YYNGEE. V dropped 4 bases and J dropped 8; count of bases not matched to a gene: 11. CDR3 coding DNA: TGTGCCAGCAGCCCCGGGGGACTAGTGACCCATGAGCAGTTCTTC. Protein: CASSPGGLVTHEQFF.

This chain joins TRBV30 and TRBJ2-5, with TRBD2 matching over 10 bases. V dropped 8 bases and J dropped 2; count of bases not matched to a gene: 14. The CDR3 totals 16 residues. Germline lookup yields CDR1 GTSNPN and CDR2 SVGIG (reference sequence). The CDR3 DNA reads as TGTGCCGGCTCCGTAGCCAGGACTAGCGGACAAGAGACCCAGTACTTC. It translates to CAGSVARTSGQETQYF.

The rearrangement uses TRBV7-3 and TRBJ1-1; 7 nucleotides line up with TRBD1. The CDR3 is 15 residues long. Germline CDR1 SGHTA, CDR2 FQGTGA. V gave up 4 bases and J gave up 4 bases; unmatched junction bases: 9. DNA of the CDR3: TGTGCCAGCAGCTCAACAGGGGCCTTTGGCACTGAAGCTTTCTTT. Protein product: CASSSTGAFGTEAFF.

This chain uses TRBV10-3 with TRBJ2-2; 9 positions agree with TRBD2. This CDR3 is built from 16 residues. The V and J ends lost 6 bases and 2 bases, in that order; junction bases with no gene match: 7. The germline V gene encodes CDR1 ENHRY and CDR2 SYGVKD. The CDR3 DNA follows: TGTGCCATCAGCAATAGCGGGGGCCATAACACCGGGGAGCTGTTTTTT. Residues: CAISNSGGHNTGELFF.

The V gene is TRBV7-8, the J gene TRBJ1-6; TRBD1 is a possible D gene (6 bases). Germline V gives CDR1 SGHVS, CDR2 FQNEAQ. Trimming pared 0 bases from V and 8 bases from J, leaving 14 bases between. CDR3 length equals 16 residues. The CDR3 sequence: CASSLARGGWDSPLHF. DNA of the CDR3: TGTGCCAGCAGCTTAGCGCGAGGGGGTTGGGATTCACCCCTCCACTTT.

The chain joins TRBV6-5 to TRBJ2-2; TRBD1 might be the D (5 bases). Germline V gives CDR1 MNHEY, CDR2 SVGAGI. The CDR3 loop spans 14 amino acids. V lost 8 bases and J 6 bases, leaving 16 bases between the germline ends. The CDR3 loop is CASPTRVPPGELFF. Written as DNA, the CDR3 is TGTGCCAGCCCCACCAGGGTTCCCCCCGGGGAGCTGTTTTTT.